This TCR beta chain came from a study of shared clonotypes between healthy human individuals. Whole-study context: Researchers assigned three CD4 naive, three CD4 memory, two CD8 naive and one CD8 memory plate to each donor.

Note on this clone: Its antigen is still unknown.

Donors had no recently reported acute infections or vaccinations and were HIV-negative. In the original processing: ImmunoSEQ yielded junction-only sequences lacking quality scores, so filtering differed. Method: immunoSEQ multiplex PCR; TCRdb's copy keeps in-frame clones and lacks some. V and J calls plus clone size are reproduced from that table; the DNA served to infer D and trimming. This sample has some 2 million clones, with roughly 95% found just once. The CDR3 extends over 17 amino acids. The germline V gene encodes CDR1 SEHNR and CDR2 FQNEAQ (reference sequence). V lost 4 bases to trimming and J lost 0 bases; unmatched junction nucleotides: 6. General study findings and limits: Though the depth was large, rarefaction showed that sorted-subset sequencing was incomplete.

The V call is TRBV7-9, the J call TRBJ1-6; 7 bases are a match to TRBD1. The receptor comes from a man aged 18 to 35 in good health. The sequencing input was naive CD4+ T cells sorted from blood. Subset here: CD45RA+ positively selected. The CDR3 DNA reads TGTGCCAGCAGCTCGAACAGGGACAGCTCCTATAATTCACCCCTCCACTTT. It yields the protein CASSSNRDSSYNSPLHF.